The text below deals with one T cell receptor beta chain. What it recognizes is unknown. From germline, CDR1 is SEHNR and CDR2 FQNEAQ (reference sequence). Trimming removed 4 bases at V and 2 bases at J, with 15 bases between. The CDR3 extends over 15 amino acids. Clones were sequenced by immunoSEQ multiplex PCR, and TCRdb holds only the in-frame ones, with some missing. The data contain more than 45,000 clones, roughly 90% of them singletons. The data derive from a study of OX40 agonist ivuxolimab in advanced cancers. Study overall: Dose-escalation patients were diagnosed with hepatocellular carcinoma, melanoma, renal cell cancer or head and neck cancer. Three patients, one with hepatocellular carcinoma and two with cutaneous melanoma, achieved partial responses. Overall study results and limits: Low normalized clonal expansion also occurred in some nonresponding patients.

This chain uses TRBV7-9 with TRBJ2-7, with no clear D. The input for sequencing was CD4+ or CD8+ T cells sorted from blood, taken in a trial of the OX40 agonist ivuxolimab. The origin of this receptor is an adult with an advanced solid tumor such as melanoma, head and neck, liver or kidney cancer. CDR3 sequence reads: CASSSGSGGTYEQYF. CDR3 DNA sequence: TGTGCCAGCAGCTCCGGTTCGGGCGGAACCTACGAGCAGTACTTC.